This is a list of T cell receptor beta chains from one sample in a study of early T cells in non-severe SARS-CoV-2 infection. One entry per CDR3 protein, called by TCRdb with MiXCR from the 5' RACE reads. This sample has about 64,000 distinct CDR3 sequences, with less than 15% found just once. Source material: whole blood. The receptors come from an adult who was a healthcare worker with PCR-confirmed SARS-CoV-2 infection or an uninfected control (not recorded which). Each CDR3 is given with its conserved first and last residue. The order of the fields is D gene, J gene, V gene, clone size, CDR3 protein, CDR3 DNA. The D gene is left open where the match is weak. Rows give clone size only sometimes, using once, few, many, or a class for an expanded clone.

TRBD2	TRBJ2-1	TRBV9	.	CASSGTPLGGGSNEQFF	TGTGCCAGCAGCGGGACTCCTCTTGGCGGGGGGTCCAATGAGCAGTTCTTC
.	TRBJ2-2	TRBV7-3	many	CASSLNPGVETGELFF	TGTGCCAGCAGCTTAAATCCGGGGGTAGAGACCGGGGAGCTGTTTTTT
.	TRBJ1-1	TRBV6-2/TRBV6-3	few	CASSRQYTEAFF	TGTGCCAGCAGTCGACAGTACACTGAAGCTTTCTTT
.	TRBJ2-5	TRBV12-3/TRBV12-4	few	CASSLGVAEYQETQYF	TGTGCCAGCAGTTTGGGGGTAGCGGAGTACCAAGAGACCCAGTACTTC
TRBD1	TRBJ1-3	TRBV7-2	many	CASSYRLDRGSGNTIYF	TGTGCCAGCAGCTACCGCCTCGACAGGGGCTCTGGAAACACCATATATTTT
.	TRBJ2-2	TRBV6-2/TRBV6-3	.	CASSLHPLKELFF	TGTGCCAGCAGCTTACACCCCTTAAAGGAGCTGTTTTTT
.	TRBJ1-4	TRBV27	.	CASSSQRSKGDNEKLFF	TGTGCCAGCAGTTCGCAAAGGTCAAAGGGCGATAATGAAAAACTGTTTTTT
.	TRBJ1-1	TRBV25-1	many	CASSEWGTENTEAFF	TGTGCCAGCAGTGAATGGGGGACGGAGAACACTGAAGCTTTCTTT
.	TRBJ2-7	TRBV29-1	.	CSAGELGHYEQYF	TGCAGCGCGGGGGAACTGGGACACTACGAGCAGTACTTC
TRBD1	TRBJ1-2	TRBV5-5	many	CASSIRQGGYGYTF	TGTGCCAGCAGCATCAGACAGGGTGGCTATGGCTACACCTTC
.	TRBJ2-5	TRBV11-2	.	CASSSTGGLETQYF	TGTGCCAGCAGCTCCACGGGGGGCCTCGAGACCCAGTACTTC
.	TRBJ2-2	TRBV7-2	many	CASSLVGRTGELFF	TGTGCCAGCAGCTTAGTGGGACGAACCGGGGAGCTGTTTTTT
TRBD2	TRBJ2-5	TRBV6-6	few	CASSSTSGWKETQYF	TGTGCCAGCAGCTCTACTAGCGGATGGAAAGAGACCCAGTACTTC
.	TRBJ1-1	TRBV10-3	.	CAIRVSTNTEAFF	TGTGCCATCAGGGTCAGTACGAACACTGAAGCTTTCTTT
.	TRBJ2-2	TRBV7-7	few	CASSLERPGELFF	TGTGCTAGCAGCTTAGAGAGGCCCGGGGAGCTGTTTTTT
.	TRBJ2-1	TRBV6-5	few	CASSYGRGEGEQFF	TGTGCCAGCAGTTACGGCAGGGGGGAGGGTGAGCAGTTCTTC
.	TRBJ2-5	TRBV29-1	.	CSGDTQYF	TGCTCAGGGGATACCCAGTACTTC
.	TRBJ2-1	TRBV3-1	many	CASSQVGANEQFF	TGTGCCAGCAGCCAAGTCGGGGCGAATGAGCAGTTCTTC
.	TRBJ2-3	TRBV7-9	.	CASSRQNAPTDTQYF	TGTGCCAGCAGTAGACAGAACGCCCCCACAGATACGCAGTATTTT
.	TRBJ2-3	TRBV7-9	.	CASSLDLDTQYF	TGTGCCAGCAGCCTTGACCTAGATACGCAGTATTTT
.	TRBJ1-1	TRBV7-2	few	CASSLEAGRTEAFF	TGTGCCAGCAGCTTGGAGGCAGGGAGAACTGAAGCTTTCTTT
.	TRBJ1-1	TRBV12-3/TRBV12-4	.	CASSRGGVNTEAFF	TGTGCCAGCAGTAGAGGGGGGGTCAACACTGAAGCTTTCTTT
TRBD2	TRBJ2-2	TRBV10-3	.	CAISLVGTSGFGELFF	TGTGCCATCAGCCTGGTTGGGACTAGCGGTTTCGGGGAGCTGTTTTTT
.	TRBJ1-2	TRBV4-1	few	CASSQGVVGHYGYTF	TGCGCCAGCAGCCAGGGGGTTGTCGGACACTATGGCTACACCTTC
.	TRBJ2-6	TRBV30	.	CAWSARAGGANVLTF	TGTGCCTGGAGTGCCAGGGCGGGTGGGGCCAACGTCCTGACTTTC
TRBD1	TRBJ1-1	TRBV12-3/TRBV12-4	.	CASSPGQGIYMNTEAFF	TGTGCCAGCAGTCCAGGACAGGGGATATATATGAACACTGAAGCTTTCTTT
.	TRBJ1-1	TRBV7-2	few	CASSWQGRTEAFF	TGTGCCAGCAGCTGGCAGGGGAGGACTGAAGCTTTCTTT
.	TRBJ2-3	TRBV24-1	few	CATSDISTDTQYF	TGTGCCACCAGTGACATCAGCACAGATACGCAGTATTTT
TRBD1	TRBJ2-7	TRBV5-1	.	CASREIWTGTYEQYF	TGCGCCAGCAGGGAAATTTGGACAGGTACCTACGAGCAGTACTTC
.	TRBJ1-1	TRBV5-1	.	CASSPRQDYSNTEAFF	TGCGCCAGCAGCCCGCGACAGGACTACTCGAACACTGAAGCTTTCTTT
TRBD1	TRBJ1-1	TRBV6-2/TRBV6-3	.	CASIPTGTEFPEAFF	TGTGCCAGCATCCCTACCGGGACAGAGTTCCCTGAAGCTTTCTTT
.	TRBJ2-4	TRBV25-1	many	CASSEYRGNTAKNIQYF	TGTGCCAGCAGTGAATATAGAGGGAACACGGCCAAAAACATTCAGTACTTC
TRBD2	TRBJ2-2	TRBV7-9	many	CASSLGAGENTGELFF	TGTGCCAGCAGCTTGGGAGCGGGGGAGAACACCGGGGAGCTGTTTTTT
.	TRBJ2-2	TRBV10-3	.	CAITNTGELFF	TGTGCCATCACGAACACCGGGGAGCTGTTTTTT